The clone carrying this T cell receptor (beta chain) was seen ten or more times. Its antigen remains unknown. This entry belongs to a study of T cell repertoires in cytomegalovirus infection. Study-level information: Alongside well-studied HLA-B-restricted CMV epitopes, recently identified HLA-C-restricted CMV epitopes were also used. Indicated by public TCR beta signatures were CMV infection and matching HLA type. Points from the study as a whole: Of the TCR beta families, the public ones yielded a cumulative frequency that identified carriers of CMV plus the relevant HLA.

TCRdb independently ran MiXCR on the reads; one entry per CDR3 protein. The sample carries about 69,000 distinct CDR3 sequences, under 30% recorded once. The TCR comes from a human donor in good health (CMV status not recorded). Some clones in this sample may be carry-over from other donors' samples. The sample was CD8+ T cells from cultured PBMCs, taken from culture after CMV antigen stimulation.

This chain's CDR3 is CAISKVASGDNEQFF. CDR3 DNA sequence: TGTGCCATCAGTAAAGTGGCTAGCGGGGACAATGAGCAGTTCTTC. The chain links TRBV10-3 to TRBJ2-1, with 9 nucleotides matching TRBD2. V lost 5 bases and J lost 5; bases outside the gene matches: 7. The V gene's germline CDR1 is ENHRY and CDR2 SYGVKD. The CDR3 extends over 15 amino acids.